This T cell receptor (beta chain) was observed in a study of PD-L1 blockade in urothelial cancer. For the study at large: Reported median T cell count for blood samples was roughly 140,000.

Sequencing used immunoSEQ multiplex PCR; TCRdb keeps in-frame clones, though not all of them. The sample holds about 52,000 clones; approximately 80% are singletons and the top ten take approximately 4%. This clone occurred once. Germline V gene sequence: CDR1 SGDLS, CDR2 YYNGEE. The CDR3 is made up of 15 amino acids. Trimming cost V 0 bases and J 7 bases; bases outside gene matches: 6. This chain links TRBV9 with TRBJ1-3; 8 positions match TRBD1. This specimen consisted of PBMCs, obtained around atezolizumab (anti-PD-L1) treatment. This clonotype was sampled from a man between 65 and 85 years old with urothelial cancer. CDR3 sequence: CASSVAGAGGNTIYF. The CDR3 DNA follows: TGTGCCAGCAGCGTAGCTGGGGCAGGGGGCAACACCATATATTTT.